These 27 T cell receptor beta chains share one sample of origin, sequenced in a study of shared T cell receptors in the human thymus. Method: immunoSEQ multiplex PCR; TCRdb's copy keeps in-frame clones and lacks some. The sample holds 500,000 to 550,000 clones, approximately 80% seen once. These records were also assigned to another study, of human thymus T cells.

Sequencing was carried out using thymocytes. The receptors stem from a boy younger than two with a congenital heart defect.

This clone was recorded only once. The V and J genes are TRBV9 and TRBJ2-3; TRBD1 agrees at 11 bases. The CDR3 contains 14 residues. Trimming at V came to 4 bases and at J to 11 bases, leaving 9 bases not matched to a gene. Germline CDR1 reads SGDLS; CDR2 reads YYNGEE. The CDR3 protein is CASSPWTGGYRQYF. The CDR3 DNA is TGTGCCAGCAGCCCGTGGACAGGGGGCTACCGGCAGTATTTT.

The sample holds a few counts of this clone. V gene TRBV5-1 combines with J gene TRBJ1-2; 10 bases are a match to TRBD1. From germline, CDR1 is SGHRS and CDR2 YFSETQ. CDR3 length: 17 amino acids. V lost 4 bases, J lost 1 base, and 10 bases stayed unmatched. The CDR3 DNA sequence: TGCGCCAGCAGCATAGCCGGGACAGGGGACCTTAACTATGGCTACACCTTC. Protein: CASSIAGTGDLNYGYTF.

V gene TRBV4-3 combines with J gene TRBJ2-7; 7 bases are a match to TRBD2. V dropped 1 base and J dropped 5; count of bases not matched to a gene: 2. The CDR3 covers 13 residues. CDR1 and CDR2 from the germline V gene are LGHNA and YSLEER. CDR3 loop: CASSQGGSHEQYF. Here the CDR3 DNA reads TGCGCCAGCAGCCAAGGCGGGAGCCACGAGCAGTACTTC.

The chain combines TRBV6-1 with TRBJ2-7; the match to TRBD2 covers 11 bases. The CDR3 is 15 residues long. Germline V gene data show CDR1 as MNHNS and CDR2 as SASEGT. Unmatched junction bases numbered 6, after V lost 5 bases and J lost 3 bases. In DNA, the CDR3 is TGTGCCAGCAGTTCCAGACTAGCGGGGAACTACGAGCAGTACTTC. Its protein is CASSSRLAGNYEQYF.

In its sample, this clone was seen a few times. The chain carries TRBV9 and TRBJ2-4; weak D call: TRBD2 (6 bases). There are 19 residues in the CDR3. The V gene lost 0 bases and the J gene lost 1 base, with 20 bases spanning the gap. Germline V CDR1 and CDR2: SGDLS, YYNGEE. The CDR3 DNA follows: TGTGCCAGCAGCGTAGGTTTCGGGGCAGTGGAGGGGGCCAAAAACATTCAGTACTTC. It specifies CASSVGFGAVEGAKNIQYF. Using reference TRBV9 and TRBJ2-4 for the parts outside the CDR3, the full variable domain is DSGVTQTPKHLITATGQRVTLRCSPRSGDLSVYWYQQSLDQGLQFLIQYYNGEERAKGNILERFSAQQFPDLHSELNLSSLELGDSALYFCASSVGFGAVEGAKNIQYFGAGTRLSVL.

This clone was counted only a few times. CDR3 nucleotides: TGTGCCAGTGCCGGGACAGGGACGTCGAACACCGGGGAGCTGTTTTTT. Translating gives CASAGTGTSNTGELFF. The V gene is TRBV27, the J gene TRBJ2-2; 9 nucleotides agree with TRBD1. The V and J ends lost 9 bases and 0 bases, in that order; junction bases with no gene match: 8. Germline V CDR1 and CDR2: MNHEY, SMNVEV (reference sequence). CDR3 length: 16 residues.

The gene calls are TRBV5-5 and TRBJ2-3; 8 bases are shared with TRBD2. CDR1 is SGHKS and CDR2 is YYEKEE in the germline V gene (reference sequence). The CDR3 has 19 residues. With 6 bases clipped from V and 0 bases from J, the junction kept 18 bases outside the gene matches. The CDR3 sequence is CASNLGSSGVAISTDTQYF. Written as DNA, the CDR3 is TGTGCCAGCAACCTAGGTAGTAGCGGGGTCGCCATTAGCACAGATACGCAGTATTTT.

The rearrangement joins TRBV29-1 to TRBJ2-5, with 12 bases aligning to TRBD2. Per the germline V gene, CDR1 is SQVTM and CDR2 is ANQGSEA. This CDR3 is 14 amino acids long. V dropped 7 bases and J dropped 5; count of bases not matched to a gene: 8. The CDR3 DNA is TGCAGCGCCACGACTAGCGGGAGAGTGGAGACCCAGTACTTC. Protein: CSATTSGRVETQYF.

This clone occurred once. CDR3 sequence reads: CASSLEPGDTPYEQYF. CDR3 nucleotides: TGTGCCAGCAGCTTAGAGCCTGGGGACACTCCCTACGAGCAGTACTTC. V gene TRBV11-2 combines with J gene TRBJ2-7; D possibly corresponds to TRBD1 (6 bases). CDR3 size: 16 residues. Germline CDR1 reads SGHAT; CDR2 reads FQNNGV. Trimming stripped 0 bases from V and 2 bases from J, with 14 bases between.

V usage is TRBV13 and J usage is TRBJ2-7; 12 nucleotides align to TRBD2. V lost 4 bases to trimming and J lost 6 bases; unmatched junction nucleotides: 13. The CDR3 consists of 17 residues. Germline V gene lookup returns CDR1 PRHDT and CDR2 FYEKMQ (reference sequence). CDR3 in DNA: TGTGCCAGCAGCTCGACAACACTAGCGGGAGGTATAGGCGAGCAGTACTTC. Translation gives CASSSTTLAGGIGEQYF. Using reference TRBV13 and TRBJ2-7 for the parts outside the CDR3, the full variable domain is AAGVIQSPRHLIKEKRETATLKCYPIPRHDTVYWYQQGPGQDPQFLISFYEKMQSDKGSIPDRFSAQQFSDYHSELNMSSLELGDSALYFCASSSTTLAGGIGEQYFGPGTRLTVT.

This chain connects TRBV5-3 to TRBJ2-7, with D perhaps TRBD1 (8 bases). TRBV5-3 qualifies as an ORF whose function is uncertain. The CDR3 covers 19 residues. Deletions cut 0 bases from V and 3 bases from J, with 25 bases between. CDR3: CARSLGQGPTSAPLYEQYF. CDR3 in DNA: TGTGCCAGAAGCTTGGGACAGGGGCCCACTAGCGCCCCCCTCTACGAGCAGTACTTC.

This clone has only a few counts. This sequence joins TRBV15 and TRBJ2-7; 15 bases match TRBD2. With 0 bases clipped from V and 4 bases from J, the junction kept 7 bases outside the gene matches. Germline-derived CDR1 and CDR2 are LNHNV and YYDKDF (reference sequence). The CDR3 length is 18 residues. CDR3: CATSREDGTSGRTYEQYF. The CDR3, as DNA: TGTGCCACCAGCAGAGAGGACGGGACTAGCGGGAGGACTTACGAGCAGTACTTC.

The chain uses TRBV6-5 and TRBJ1-3; 8 bases are shared with TRBD1. The CDR3 runs to 15 residues. The V segment lost 6 bases and the J segment 4 bases; nucleotides outside the gene matches: 8. The germline gives CDR1 MNHEY, CDR2 SVGAGI. This CDR3 is CASSPDREQGNTIYF. CDR3 nucleotides: TGTGCCAGCAGCCCGGACAGGGAGCAAGGAAACACCATATATTTT.

This clone was detected a few times. The J gene is TRBJ1-2, the V gene TRBV7-9; 7 bases map to TRBD1. This CDR3 spans 16 amino acids. Germline CDR1 SEHNR, CDR2 FQNEAQ (reference sequence). After removal of 6 bases from V and 6 bases from J, the junction contained 16 bases not matched to a gene. CDR3 nucleotide sequence: TGTGCCAGCAGGGCCTGGGTGCCGGGACAGATCCATGGCTACACCTTC. This encodes CASRAWVPGQIHGYTF.

CDR3 in amino acids: CASSYKHRGFNAYEQYF. As DNA, the CDR3 is TGTGCCAGCAGTTACAAACACAGGGGGTTCAACGCCTACGAGCAGTACTTC. This sequence joins TRBV28 and TRBJ2-7; 8 nucleotides match TRBD1. Germline V gene data show CDR1 as MDHEN and CDR2 as SYDVKM. CDR3 length: 17 amino acids. V lost 4 bases, J lost 2 bases, and 13 bases stayed unmatched.

This chain joins TRBV5-1 and TRBJ2-1; 7 bases are a match to TRBD2. J was trimmed by 6 bases and V by 6 bases; bases with no gene match: 6. This CDR3 comprises 13 residues. Germline-derived CDR1 and CDR2 are SGHRS and YFSETQ. CDR3 loop: CASTKAGINEQFF. For the CDR3, the DNA is TGCGCCAGCACCAAAGCGGGAATCAATGAGCAGTTCTTC.

The chain couples TRBV5-6 to TRBJ1-1, with TRBD1 matching over 7 bases. The germline gives CDR1 SGHDT, CDR2 YYEEEE. The CDR3 runs 15 residues. V lost 4 bases and J lost 3; bases outside the gene matches: 9. The CDR3, as DNA: TGTGCCAGCAGCCCACCGGGACAGATGGACACTGAAGCTTTCTTT. This translates into CASSPPGQMDTEAFF.

V usage is TRBV5-6 and J usage is TRBJ2-4; TRBD2 is a possible D gene (5 bases). V lost 3 bases to trimming and J lost 3 bases, with 16 bases between them. CDR1 and CDR2 from the germline V gene are SGHDT and YYEEEE. There are 16 residues in the CDR3. The CDR3 DNA sequence: TGTGCCAGCAGCTCCCCAAACGGGATACTCAAAAACATTCAGTACTTC. Translating it yields CASSSPNGILKNIQYF.

The rearrangement links TRBV6-1 to TRBJ1-4; D remains unclear. Trimming shortened V by 7 bases and J by 2 bases, and 11 bases separated the two germline ends. Germline lookup yields CDR1 MNHNS and CDR2 SASEGT. This CDR3 spans 14 amino acids. This CDR3 reads CASKPGLTNEKLFF. Written as DNA, the CDR3 is TGTGCCAGCAAACCGGGGTTGACTAATGAAAAACTGTTTTTT.

This chain uses TRBV4-3 with TRBJ2-3; D perhaps matches TRBD1 (6 bases). Germline V gives CDR1 LGHNA, CDR2 YSLEER. The CDR3 consists of 18 residues. Trimming removed 0 bases at V and 4 bases at J, with 20 bases between. CDR3 coding DNA: TGCGCCAGCAGCCAAGATGGGAACGGAGGCAGGGGCGCAGATACGCAGTATTTT. It specifies CASSQDGNGGRGADTQYF.

The J gene is TRBJ2-1, the V gene TRBV12-5; 14 bases fit TRBD2. This CDR3 spans 15 amino acids. CDR1 is LGHNT, CDR2 FRNRAP, per germline. J lost 9 bases, V lost 7 bases, and 8 bases had no gene match. As DNA, the CDR3 is TGTGCTAGTGCCAAGGGACTAGCGGGAGAAAGTGAGCAGTTCTTC. It specifies CASAKGLAGESEQFF. Supplemented by reference TRBV12-5 and TRBJ2-1, the full variable domain reads DARVTQTPRHKVTEMGQEVTMRCQPILGHNTVFWYRQTMMQGLELLAYFRNRAPLDDSGMPKDRFSAEMPDATLATLKIQPSEPRDSAVYFCASAKGLAGESEQFFGPGTRLTVL.

This clone was seen a handful of times. The rearrangement uses TRBV19 and TRBJ2-1; 9 bases match TRBD1. This CDR3 region has 14 residues. Per the germline V gene, CDR1 is LNHDA and CDR2 is SQIVND (reference sequence). V shed 5 bases, J shed 8 bases, and the junction held 7 bases outside the gene matches. The CDR3 sequence is CASSSGQGNDEQFF. CDR3 DNA: TGTGCCAGTAGTTCAGGACAGGGGAACGATGAGCAGTTCTTC.

Written as DNA, the CDR3 is TGTGCCAGCAGTTCACCCCGGGACAGGGGGCGCGAAGGCTACACCTTC. Its protein is CASSSPRDRGREGYTF. The chain employs TRBV28 and TRBJ1-2; TRBD1 aligns across 12 bases. J lost 8 bases, V lost 4 bases, and 11 bases had no gene match. From germline, CDR1 is MDHEN and CDR2 SYDVKM. The length of the CDR3 is 16 residues.

The rearrangement links TRBV19 to TRBJ2-1; D might be TRBD2 (5 bases). Trimming pared 1 base from V and 0 bases from J, leaving 13 bases between. This CDR3 has 17 residues. CDR1 and CDR2 from the germline V gene are LNHDA and SQIVND (reference sequence). The CDR3 DNA follows: TGTGCCAGTAGTATAGGGCCTAGCCGTAGCTCCTACAATGAGCAGTTCTTC. Translating it yields CASSIGPSRSSYNEQFF.

The V gene is TRBV28, the J gene TRBJ2-2, with a tentative D call TRBD2 (6 bases). The V gene lost 2 bases and the J gene lost 6 bases, with 22 bases spanning the gap. Germline CDR1 and CDR2: MDHEN and SYDVKM. The CDR3 consists of 18 residues. The CDR3 loop reads CASSLGSGELVYAGELFF. The CDR3 DNA follows: TGTGCCAGCAGTTTAGGTTCGGGGGAGCTGGTTTACGCCGGGGAGCTGTTTTTT.

V gene TRBV7-9 combines with J gene TRBJ2-1; 10 bases fit TRBD2. This CDR3 is 16 amino acids long. The trim removed 5 bases at V and 7 bases at J, leaving 11 bases unmatched. Per the germline V gene, CDR1 is SEHNR and CDR2 is FQNEAQ (reference sequence). The CDR3 coding sequence is TGTGCCAGCAGCCCTGTGACTAGCGGGCAACTTAATGAGCAGTTCTTC. Translation gives CASSPVTSGQLNEQFF.

This chain links TRBV7-8 with TRBJ2-7, with a weak D call TRBD2 (7 bases). Per the germline V gene, CDR1 is SGHVS and CDR2 is FQNEAQ. V was trimmed by 7 bases and J by 4 bases, leaving 20 bases between them. The CDR3 has 15 residues. This CDR3 is CASTRGASGGYEQYF. For the CDR3, the DNA is TGTGCCAGCACCCGGGGGGCTAGCGGTGGTTACGAGCAGTACTTC.